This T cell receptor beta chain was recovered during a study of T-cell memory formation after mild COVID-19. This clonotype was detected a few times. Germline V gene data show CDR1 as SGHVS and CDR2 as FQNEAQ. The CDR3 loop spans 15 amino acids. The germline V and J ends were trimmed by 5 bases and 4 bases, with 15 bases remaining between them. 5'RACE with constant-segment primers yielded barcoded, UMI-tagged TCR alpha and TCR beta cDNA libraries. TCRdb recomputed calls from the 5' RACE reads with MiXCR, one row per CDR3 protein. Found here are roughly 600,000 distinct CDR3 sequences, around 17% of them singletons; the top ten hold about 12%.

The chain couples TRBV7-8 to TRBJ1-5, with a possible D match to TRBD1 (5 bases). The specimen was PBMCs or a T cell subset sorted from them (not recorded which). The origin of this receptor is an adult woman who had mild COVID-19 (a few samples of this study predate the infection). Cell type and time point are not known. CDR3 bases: TGTGCCAGCAGCCCACTCCGGGGCTTAAATCAGCCCCAGCATTTT. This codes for CASSPLRGLNQPQHF.